The next 10 T cell receptor beta chains were all read from a single sample in a study of blood T cell repertoires in COVID-19. TCRdb keeps only in-frame clones here, not all; method: immunoSEQ multiplex PCR. Of 310,000 or so clones listed, around 90% are singletons. Input material: peripheral blood. The receptors derive from a man between 18 and 35 years old who had recovered from COVID-19.

This clone was counted a single time. The genes are TRBV21-1 and TRBJ1-1. TRBV21-1 is a known pseudogene. This CDR3 comprises 14 residues. The CDR3 reads CASSKRVKNTEAFF. DNA of the CDR3: TGTGCCAGCAGCAAGCGGGTGAAGAACACTGAAGCTTTCTTT.

Written as DNA, the CDR3 is TGTGCCAGCTCAGGCCCGGGGGGCGAGCAGTACTTC. This gives the protein CASSGPGGEQYF. The V gene is TRBV18, the J gene TRBJ2-7, with 7 bases lining up with TRBD2. CDR3 size: 12 residues. The J segment lost 6 bases and the V segment lost 5 bases, leaving 4 bases of the junction unmatched. Germline assignment: CDR1 KGHSH and CDR2 LQKENI.

CDR3 bases: TGTGCCACCAGTGACCCAGGGACAGCTAACTATGGCTACACCTTC. This encodes CATSDPGTANYGYTF. This rearrangement joins TRBV24-1 to TRBJ1-2; 7 bases fit TRBD1. This CDR3 spans 15 amino acids. With V trimmed by 4 bases and J by 0 bases, 4 bases remained unmatched. CDR1 and CDR2 (germline): KGHDR, SFDVKD.

The chain carries TRBV6-5 and TRBJ1-2; tentatively, D is TRBD1 (5 bases). The germline gives CDR1 MNHEY, CDR2 SVGAGI. The CDR3 length is 14 residues. V lost 5 bases and J lost 5, with 15 bases in between. The CDR3 bases are TGTGCCAGCAGTATGAGGGGAGGGTCGTATGGCTACACCTTC. This encodes CASSMRGGSYGYTF.

This clone has a handful of counts. This CDR3 is CASSDPMNTEAFF. As DNA, the CDR3 is TGCGCCAGCAGTGACCCAATGAACACTGAAGCTTTCTTT. J is TRBJ1-1 and V is TRBV10-1; no reliable D call. Between the trimmed V and J ends, which lost 3 bases and 0 bases, there was a span of 5 bases. CDR1 is WNHNN and CDR2 is SYGVQD in the germline V gene (reference sequence). This CDR3 comprises 13 residues.

The J gene is TRBJ1-1, the V gene TRBV6-2 or TRBV6-3; the match to TRBD1 covers 7 bases. The CDR3 runs to 11 residues. Germline V gene sequence: CDR1 MNHEY, CDR2 SVGEGT. With 5 bases clipped from V and 11 bases from J, the junction kept 5 bases outside the gene matches. The CDR3 DNA is TGTGCCAGCAGTCCCAGGGGGGATGCTTTCTTT. Its protein is CASSPRGDAFF.

V usage is TRBV27 and J usage is TRBJ1-3, with D perhaps matching TRBD1 (5 bases). Deletions cut 3 bases from V and 0 bases from J, with 9 bases between. Germline V gene data show CDR1 as MNHEY and CDR2 as SMNVEV (reference sequence). The CDR3 is 15 residues long. The CDR3 bases are TGTGCCAGCAGTTTGGGGCCGTCCTCTGGAAACACCATATATTTT. Its translation is CASSLGPSSGNTIYF.

The V gene is TRBV19, the J gene TRBJ2-3; tentative D call: TRBD2 (7 bases). Germline V gene data show CDR1 as LNHDA and CDR2 as SQIVND (reference sequence). This CDR3 region has 14 residues. V was pared by 7 bases and J by 3 bases, with 14 bases between. CDR3 nucleotide sequence: TGTGCCAGTACCTCAGGGGAGGGGACAGATACGCAGTATTTT. This codes for CASTSGEGTDTQYF. Looking up the rest from reference TRBV19 and TRBJ2-3 gives the full variable domain: DGGITQSPKYLFRKEGQNVTLSCEQNLNHDAMYWYRQDPGQGLRLIYYSQIVNDFQKGDIAEGYSVSREKKESFPLTVTSAQKNPTAFYLCASTSGEGTDTQYFGPGTRLTVL.

As to this clone: The sample carries other DNA sequences with the same CDR3. This rearrangement joins TRBV6-5 to TRBJ1-2, with TRBD1 as a possible D gene (6 bases). V gave up 0 bases and J gave up 4 bases, with 6 bases separating them. This CDR3 spans 13 amino acids. Germline CDR1 and CDR2: MNHEY and SVGAGI. DNA of the CDR3: TGTGCCAGCAGTTACTCGACAGGCTATGGCTACACCTTC. The encoded protein is CASSYSTGYGYTF.

The V and J genes are TRBV27 and TRBJ2-7; D is possibly TRBD2 (7 bases). Germline lookup yields CDR1 MNHEY and CDR2 SMNVEV (reference sequence). The CDR3 consists of 17 residues. Trimming took off 5 bases at V and 1 base at J, with 21 bases between the two ends. In DNA, the CDR3 is TGTGCCAGCAGTCGTAAGAGCGGGACAACTTTTTCCTACGAGCAGTACTTC. As protein: CASSRKSGTTFSYEQYF.